Below, one T cell receptor (beta chain) is given with its context. The antigen is not known. The CDR3 totals 16 residues. Per germline, CDR1 SGHTA and CDR2 FQGNSA. Trimming took 6 bases from V and 5 from J, leaving 19 bases between them. This entry is derived from a study of T cells after yellow fever vaccination. Study details: Fractions of limited cellularity were prepared by means of SMART-Seq v4 Ultra Low Input.

Study-wide results and limits: Only a small proportion of the clonotypes turned up in both the CD4 and the CD8 compartments, likely arising from convergent recombination.

MiXCR, run by TCRdb on the 5' RACE reads, gives a single entry per CDR3 protein. The sample shows about 240,000 distinct CDR3 sequences, 6.5% to 8.5% of them seen only once. The material was CD4+ T cells sorted from PBMCs, obtained 15 days after the yellow fever booster vaccination. The clonotype comes from a man aged 30 to 39 who received the YFV17D yellow fever vaccine. The gene calls are TRBV7-2 and TRBJ2-2; the D gene is possibly TRBD2 (7 bases). CDR3 sequence reads: CASSPPGGEATGELFF. The CDR3, as DNA: TGTGCCAGCAGTCCCCCGGGGGGCGAAGCGACCGGGGAGCTGTTTTTT.